The T cell receptor beta chain described here comes from a study of T-cell reconstitution after alpha-beta-depleted transplantation in children. Ten or more counts support this clonotype. Its antigen is as yet unknown. Unique molecular identifiers were used in preparing the TCRbeta library. TCRdb reanalysed the PCR reads using MiXCR and keeps one entry per CDR3 protein. In the table there are fewer than 700,000 distinct CDR3 sequences, roughly 23% of which are singletons. Study-level results: It was surviving recipient T cells and thymic progenitors that gave some patients high TCRbeta diversity at day 60. Where alpha-beta T cells came from about two months after transplant was reportedly several hundred expanded graft clones. Newly generated T cells supplied most T-cell counts and diversity one year post-transplant.

CDR3 length: 18 residues. V was pared by 4 bases and J by 5 bases, with 26 bases between. CDR1 is SEHNR and CDR2 is FQNEAQ in the germline V gene (reference sequence). This clonotype was sampled from a boy younger than two who had a stem cell transplant for acute myeloid leukemia, so the T cells may come from the graft donor. The J gene is TRBJ1-2, the V gene TRBV7-9; no clear D. Sample: PBMCs, mostly from graft donor cells, taken 360 days after TCRalphabeta/CD19-depleted stem cell transplant. The CDR3 here is CASSSTLLRTVILYGYTF. CDR3 DNA sequence: TGTGCCAGCAGCTCCACCCTTCTACGGACGGTGATTCTATATGGCTACACCTTC.